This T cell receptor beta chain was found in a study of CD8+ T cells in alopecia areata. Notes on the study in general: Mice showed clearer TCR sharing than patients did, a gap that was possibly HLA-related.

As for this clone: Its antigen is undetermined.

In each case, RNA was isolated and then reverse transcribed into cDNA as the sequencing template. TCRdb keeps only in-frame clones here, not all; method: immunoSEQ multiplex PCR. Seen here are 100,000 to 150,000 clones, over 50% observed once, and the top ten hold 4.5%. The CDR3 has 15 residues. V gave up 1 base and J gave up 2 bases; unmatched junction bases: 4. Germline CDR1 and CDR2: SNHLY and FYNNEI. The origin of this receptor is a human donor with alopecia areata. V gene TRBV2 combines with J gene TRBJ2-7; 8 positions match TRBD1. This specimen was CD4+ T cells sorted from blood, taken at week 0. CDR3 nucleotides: TGTGCCAGCAGTGAAGGAACAGGGGGGACCTACGAGCAGTACTTC. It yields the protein CASSEGTGGTYEQYF.